This T cell receptor (beta chain) was recorded in a study of cytomegalovirus exposure and HLA in healthy donors. Points from the study as a whole: Earlier findings revealed that most TCR beta V segments proved productive either about 87% or about 30% of the time. CMV serostatus was the sole immune exposure information available. Later analysis identified a missense DCLRE1C variant that was linked to TCR beta V- and J-gene trimming. The study found most TCR sequences rare, yet found some public TCRs in many donors.

Of note for this clone: No antigen is known for it.

The CDR3 is 15 residues long. Primers included in the PCR were 60 Vbeta and 13 Jbeta primers. This table comes from immunoSEQ multiplex PCR, and its TCRdb copy is limited to in-frame clones, with some not included. The sample includes 160,000 or so clones, approximately 88% of them seen just once. This TCR came from a woman under 40 in good health and CMV-seronegative. The J gene is TRBJ1-4, the V gene TRBV21-1. TRBV21-1 is tagged as a pseudogene. The sequenced material came from PBMCs. The CDR3 region is CASSAAGVDHEKLFF. CDR3 DNA: TGTGCCAGCAGCGCGGCGGGCGTCGACCATGAAAAACTGTTTTTT.